These 14 T cell receptor beta chains originate from one sample sequenced in a study of CD8 T cells in ankylosing spondylitis (dated by TCRdb to 2016 to 2017). Study-wide findings and limitations: Blood from ankylosing spondylitis patients appeared to be characterized by a TCR beta motif made up of seven or eight highly homologous amino acid variants.

What these receptors recognize is not known. Receptors were amplified or captured by 5' RACE. The sequencer was an Illumina HiSeq 2500. TCRdb trimmed public reads at Q25 via fastp, called clones via MiXCR and kept in-frame beta chains. Identical CDR3 protein sequences are pooled into one entry, listed with their most common genes and DNA. This sample gives about 330,000 distinct CDR3 sequences in total; 6.5% to 10% of them show up just once. Clones ranked in the top ten supply roughly 14% of the sample. The sequenced sample was blood, either unsorted or a sorted T cell fraction (not recorded which). These TCRs come from a male donor with ankylosing spondylitis.

The chain links TRBV25-1 to TRBJ2-5, with D maybe TRBD1 (6 bases). The CDR3 has 13 residues. The V and J ends lost 11 bases and 5 bases respectively, with 18 bases between them. Germline values: CDR1 MGHDK, CDR2 SYGVNS. In nucleotides, the CDR3 is TGTGCCTGCTCACAGGGAACGGTCGAGACCCAGTACTTC. Residues: CACSQGTVETQYF.

The chain carries TRBV5-1 and TRBJ2-7; D is possibly TRBD1 (5 bases). The length of the CDR3 is 17 residues. Between the trimmed V and J ends, which lost 0 bases and 0 bases, there was a span of 16 bases. The germline V gene has CDR1 SGHRS and CDR2 YFSETQ. CDR3 loop: CASSLAAGPSPSYEQYF. DNA of the CDR3: TGCGCCAGCAGCTTGGCCGCAGGGCCTAGTCCCTCCTACGAGCAGTACTTC.

The chain is built from TRBV15 and TRBJ2-5; D not resolved. This CDR3 has 12 residues. Germline V lookup: CDR1 LNHNV, CDR2 YYDKDF (reference sequence). Trimming shortened V by 0 bases and J by 7 bases, and 6 bases separated the two germline ends. The CDR3 reads CATSRDGVTQYF. CDR3 nucleotide sequence: TGTGCCACCAGCAGAGATGGGGTGACCCAGTACTTC.

The V gene is TRBV3-1, the J gene TRBJ2-5, with 9 bases that match TRBD1. The germline V gene has CDR1 LGHDT and CDR2 YNNKEL (reference sequence). V shed 5 bases and J 4 bases; nucleotides not matched to a gene: 8. The CDR3 length is 15 residues. The CDR3 here is CASSLTGGIGETQYF. The CDR3 region has the DNA TGTGCCAGCAGCTTGACAGGGGGAATCGGAGAGACCCAGTACTTC.

This clonotype was seen repeatedly, ten times or more. The gene calls are TRBV5-6 and TRBJ1-1; a weak D match, TRBD1 (6 bases). Trimming removed 5 bases at V and 5 bases at J, with 13 bases between. The CDR3 has 13 amino acids. The germline gives CDR1 SGHDT, CDR2 YYEEEE. The CDR3 reads CASSLRGDTEAFF. DNA for the CDR3: TGTGCCAGCAGTTTAAGGGGGGATACTGAAGCTTTCTTT.

This clonotype was recorded at least ten times. The J gene is TRBJ2-7, the V gene TRBV12-3 or TRBV12-4; D is uncertain. The CDR3 sequence is 11 residues long. Trimming removed 5 bases from V and 3 bases from J, with 5 bases in between. The chain's CDR3 is CASSQFYEQYF. DNA for the CDR3: TGTGCCAGCAGTCAATTCTACGAGCAGTACTTC.

A few counts support this clonotype. The chain recombines TRBV11-2 with TRBJ2-1; TRBD2 matches at 10 bases. The V gene end was trimmed by 2 bases and the J gene end by 8 bases; junction bases not matched to a gene: 6. CDR1 SGHAT and CDR2 FQNNGV come from the germline V gene. There are 15 residues in the CDR3. The CDR3 bases are TGTGCCAGCAGCTTAAGGAGCGGGAGGGGTCATGAGCAGTTCTTC. The encoded protein is CASSLRSGRGHEQFF. Using reference TRBV11-2 and TRBJ2-1 for the parts outside the CDR3, the full variable domain is EAGVAQSPRYKIIEKRQSVAFWCNPISGHATLYWYQQILGQGPKLLIQFQNNGVVDDSQLPKDRFSAERLKGVDSTLKIQPAKLEDSAVYLCASSLRSGRGHEQFFGPGTRLTVL.

The V gene is TRBV6-2 or TRBV6-3, the J gene TRBJ1-5; D not certain. CDR1 MNHEY and CDR2 SVGEGT come from the germline V gene. This CDR3 is built from 15 residues. V gave up 0 bases and J gave up 0 bases, with 6 bases separating them. For the CDR3, the DNA is TGTGCCAGCAGTTACTCGGTCAGTAGCAATCAGCCCCAGCATTTT. It specifies CASSYSVSSNQPQHF.

The CDR3 reads CASSLTVIKANEQFF. In nucleotides, the CDR3 is TGTGCCAGCAGCCTTACAGTCATCAAAGCCAATGAGCAGTTCTTC. This sequence joins TRBV27 and TRBJ2-1; D unresolved. V dropped 6 bases and J dropped 6 bases, with 18 bases sitting between them. Looked up from germline, CDR1 is MNHEY and CDR2 is SMNVEV (reference sequence). The CDR3 sequence is 15 residues long.

There are a few counts of this clonotype. V gene TRBV9 combines with J gene TRBJ2-7, with TRBD1 matching 8 bases. V gave up 3 bases and J gave up 3 bases; unmatched junction bases: 8. Germline-derived CDR1 and CDR2 are SGDLS and YYNGEE. CDR3 size: 15 residues. As DNA, the CDR3 is TGTGCCAGCAGCGAGCGGACAGGGAAAAACTACGAGCAGTACTTC. It encodes CASSERTGKNYEQYF.

The sample holds a few counts of this clonotype. The chain combines TRBV7-9 with TRBJ2-7; no clear D gene. Trimming shortened V by 3 bases and J by 5 bases, and 8 bases separated the two germline ends. CDR1 is SEHNR, CDR2 FQNEAQ, per germline (reference sequence). The CDR3 totals 12 residues. In DNA, the CDR3 is TGTGCCAGCAGCTTTCTCCCAAACGAGCAGTACTTC. Translated, it gives CASSFLPNEQYF.

The V call is TRBV7-2, the J call TRBJ2-7; no clear D gene. CDR3 length equals 13 residues. CDR1 is SGHTA, CDR2 FQGNSA, per germline. V was cut by 5 bases and J by 6 bases, with 14 bases left in between. Here the CDR3 reads CASSTTRTGEQYF. DNA of the CDR3: TGTGCCAGCAGCACCACCCGGACGGGCGAGCAGTACTTC.

The chain recombines TRBV7-6 with TRBJ2-3; 11 bases fit TRBD2. V gave up 5 bases and J gave up 5 bases; unmatched junction bases: 6. The germline V gene encodes CDR1 SGHVS and CDR2 FNYEAQ. This CDR3 is built from 15 residues. CDR3 sequence: CASSGSGRALDTQYF. The CDR3 DNA sequence: TGTGCCAGCAGCGGTAGCGGGAGGGCCTTAGATACGCAGTATTTT. Variable domain in full (rest from reference TRBV7-6 and TRBJ2-3): GAGVSQSPRYKVTKRGQDVALRCDPISGHVSLYWYRQALGQGPEFLTYFNYEAQQDKSGLPNDRFSAERPEGSISTLTIQRTEQRDSAMYRCASSGSGRALDTQYFGPGTRLTVL.

The chain recombines TRBV28 with TRBJ2-7; TRBD2 might be the D (5 bases). CDR1 is MDHEN, CDR2 SYDVKM, per germline. The CDR3 is 15 amino acids. Trimming cost V 5 bases and J 2 bases, with 16 bases left between them. The CDR3 spells CASSVLAGQTYEQYF. CDR3 in DNA: TGTGCCAGCAGTGTCCTAGCCGGGCAAACCTACGAGCAGTACTTC.